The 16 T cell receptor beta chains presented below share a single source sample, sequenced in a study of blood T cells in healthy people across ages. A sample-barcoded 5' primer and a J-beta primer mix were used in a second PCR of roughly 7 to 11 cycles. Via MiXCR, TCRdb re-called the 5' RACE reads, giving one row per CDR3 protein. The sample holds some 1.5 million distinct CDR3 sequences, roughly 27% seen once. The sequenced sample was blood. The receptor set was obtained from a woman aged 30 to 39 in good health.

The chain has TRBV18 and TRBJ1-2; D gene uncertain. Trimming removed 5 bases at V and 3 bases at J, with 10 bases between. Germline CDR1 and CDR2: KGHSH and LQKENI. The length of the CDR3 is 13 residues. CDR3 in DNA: TGTGCCAGCTCAGTAGAACGAGACTATGGCTACACCTTC. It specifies CASSVERDYGYTF.

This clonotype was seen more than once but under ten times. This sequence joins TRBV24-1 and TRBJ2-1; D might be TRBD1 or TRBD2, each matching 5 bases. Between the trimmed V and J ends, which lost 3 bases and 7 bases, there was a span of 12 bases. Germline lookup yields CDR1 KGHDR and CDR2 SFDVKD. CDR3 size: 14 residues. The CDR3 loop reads CATSDPGTGNEQFF. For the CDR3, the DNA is TGTGCCACCAGTGATCCCGGGACGGGGAATGAGCAGTTCTTC.

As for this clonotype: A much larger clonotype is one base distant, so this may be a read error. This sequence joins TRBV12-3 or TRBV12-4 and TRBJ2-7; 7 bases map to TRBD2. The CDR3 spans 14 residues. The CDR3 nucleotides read TGTGCCGGCAGCAGCCGAGGACTAGGCTACGAGCAGTACTTC. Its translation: CAGSSRGLGYEQYF.

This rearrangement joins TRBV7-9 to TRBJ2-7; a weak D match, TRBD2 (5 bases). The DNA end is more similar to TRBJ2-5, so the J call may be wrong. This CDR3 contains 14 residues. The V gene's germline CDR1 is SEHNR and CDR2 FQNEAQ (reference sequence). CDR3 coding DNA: TGTGCCAGCAGCTTAGGGCCTAGCCCCTCGACCCAGTACTTC. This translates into CASSLGPSPSTQYF.

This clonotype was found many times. The CDR3 loop is CSVGDRGGYTF. DNA for the CDR3: TGCAGCGTTGGAGACAGAGGTGGCTACACCTTC. The chain combines TRBV29-1 with TRBJ1-2; D may be TRBD1 (5 bases). The CDR3 is 11 amino acids. Germline V lookup: CDR1 SQVTM, CDR2 ANQGSEA. The ends were cut back, 4 bases at V and 7 bases at J, with 10 bases in the middle.

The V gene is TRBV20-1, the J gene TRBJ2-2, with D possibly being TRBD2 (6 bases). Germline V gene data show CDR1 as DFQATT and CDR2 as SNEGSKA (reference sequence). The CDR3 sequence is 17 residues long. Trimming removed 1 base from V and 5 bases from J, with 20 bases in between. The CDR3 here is CSARGLTSRAGTGELFF. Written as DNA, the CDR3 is TGCAGTGCTAGAGGCCTTACTAGCAGGGCGGGGACCGGGGAGCTGTTTTTT.

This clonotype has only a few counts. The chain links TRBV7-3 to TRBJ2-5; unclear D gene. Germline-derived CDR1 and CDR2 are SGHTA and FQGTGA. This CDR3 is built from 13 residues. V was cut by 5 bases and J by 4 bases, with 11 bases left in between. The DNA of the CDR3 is TGTGCCAGCAGCACCCTGAACCGAGAGACCCAGTACTTC. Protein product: CASSTLNRETQYF.

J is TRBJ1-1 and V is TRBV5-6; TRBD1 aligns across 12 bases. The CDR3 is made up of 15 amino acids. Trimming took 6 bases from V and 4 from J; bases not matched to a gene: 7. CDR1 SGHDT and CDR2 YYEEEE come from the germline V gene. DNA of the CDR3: TGTGCCAGCATGGGACAGGGGGCGCGTGGCACTGAAGCTTTCTTT. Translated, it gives CASMGQGARGTEAFF.

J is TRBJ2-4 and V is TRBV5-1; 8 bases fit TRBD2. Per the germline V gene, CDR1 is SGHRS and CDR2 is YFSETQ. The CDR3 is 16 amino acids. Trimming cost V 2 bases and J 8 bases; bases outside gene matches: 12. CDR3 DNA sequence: TGCGCCAGCAGCTTTTCTGGTAGCGGGGACGGGGACATTCAGTACTTC. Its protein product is CASSFSGSGDGDIQYF.

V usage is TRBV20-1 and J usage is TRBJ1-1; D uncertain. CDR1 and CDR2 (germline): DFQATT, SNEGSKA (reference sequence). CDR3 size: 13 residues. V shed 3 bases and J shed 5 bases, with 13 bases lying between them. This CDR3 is CSASSPTGTEAFF. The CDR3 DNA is TGCAGTGCTAGCTCCCCAACCGGAACTGAAGCTTTCTTT.

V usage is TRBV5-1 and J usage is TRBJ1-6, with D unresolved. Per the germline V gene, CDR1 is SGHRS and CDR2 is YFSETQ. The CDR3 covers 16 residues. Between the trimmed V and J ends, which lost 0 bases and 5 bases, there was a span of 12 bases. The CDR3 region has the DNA TGCGCCAGCAGCTTGGAAGCGCTTGTGAATAATTCACCCCTCCACTTT. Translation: CASSLEALVNNSPLHF.

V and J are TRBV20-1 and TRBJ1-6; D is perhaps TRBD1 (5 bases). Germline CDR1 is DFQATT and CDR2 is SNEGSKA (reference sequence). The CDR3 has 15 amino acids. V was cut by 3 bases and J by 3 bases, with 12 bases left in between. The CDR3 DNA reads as TGCAGTGCTAGGCCCGGGGGATTCTATAATTCACCCCTCCACTTT. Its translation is CSARPGGFYNSPLHF.

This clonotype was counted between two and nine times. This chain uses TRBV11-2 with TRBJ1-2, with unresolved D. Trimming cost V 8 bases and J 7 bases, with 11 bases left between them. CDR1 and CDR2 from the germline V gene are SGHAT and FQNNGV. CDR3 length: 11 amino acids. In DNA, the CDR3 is TGTGCCAGCGGCACTTGGAGTGGCTACACCTTC. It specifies CASGTWSGYTF.

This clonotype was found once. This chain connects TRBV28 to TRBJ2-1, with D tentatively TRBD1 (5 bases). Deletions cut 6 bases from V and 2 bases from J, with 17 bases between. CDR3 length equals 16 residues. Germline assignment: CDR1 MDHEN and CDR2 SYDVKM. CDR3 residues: CASSVRPAGPYNEQFF. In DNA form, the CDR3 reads TGTGCCAGCAGCGTCCGACCAGCAGGGCCCTACAATGAGCAGTTCTTC.

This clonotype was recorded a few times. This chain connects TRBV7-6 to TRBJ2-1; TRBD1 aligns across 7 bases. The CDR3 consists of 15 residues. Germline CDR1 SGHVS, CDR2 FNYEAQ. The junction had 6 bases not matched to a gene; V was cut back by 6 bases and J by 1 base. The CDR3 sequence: CASSTTGQSYNEQFF. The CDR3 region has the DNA TGTGCCAGCAGTACGACGGGACAGTCCTACAATGAGCAGTTCTTC. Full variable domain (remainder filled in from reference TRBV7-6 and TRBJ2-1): GAGVSQSPRYKVTKRGQDVALRCDPISGHVSLYWYRQALGQGPEFLTYFNYEAQQDKSGLPNDRFSAERPEGSISTLTIQRTEQRDSAMYRCASSTTGQSYNEQFFGPGTRLTVL.

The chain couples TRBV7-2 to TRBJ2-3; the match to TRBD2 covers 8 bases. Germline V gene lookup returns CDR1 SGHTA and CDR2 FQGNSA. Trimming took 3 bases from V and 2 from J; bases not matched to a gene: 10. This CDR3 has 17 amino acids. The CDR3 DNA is TGTGCCAGCAGCTTGCATGGGGCGGGGGGACCCACAGATACGCAGTATTTT. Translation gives CASSLHGAGGPTDTQYF.